The TCR beta chain described here comes from a study of blood T cell repertoires in COVID-19. Across the whole study: The United States, Italy and Spain were the sources of the acute and convalescent COVID-19 samples. T cells, B-cell-depleted T cells, or PBMCs provided the cDNA or gDNA that served as material.

Authors' data handling: From reference gene primer amplification, estimates of nucleated cell counts were derived. Here immunoSEQ multiplex PCR was the method, and the copy in TCRdb shows in-frame clones only, minus some. V and J calls and clone size come straight from that table; D and trimming were deduced from the DNA. The sample carries 130,000 or so clones, almost 90% recorded once. After removal of 5 bases from V and 3 bases from J, the junction contained 9 bases not matched to a gene. This CDR3 is 15 amino acids long. CDR1 and CDR2 (germline): SGHTA, FQGNSA. The chain couples TRBV7-2 to TRBJ1-2, with 7 bases that match TRBD1. The sample was peripheral blood. The clonotype was recovered from a woman aged 55-75 years with acute or convalescent COVID-19. This CDR3 reads CASSRRGTADYGYTF. CDR3 nucleotides: TGTGCCAGCAGCCGGCGAGGGACAGCCGACTATGGCTACACCTTC.